This is a list of T cell receptor beta chains from one sample in a study of shared clonotypes between healthy human individuals. The assay was immunoSEQ multiplex PCR, and TCRdb's table has in-frame clones only and misses some. The sample lists over a million clones, under 80% occurring once. The sample comprised memory CD4+ T cells sorted from blood. These receptors came from a young man in good health. Both conserved end residues are part of each CDR3. The order of the fields is V gene, D gene, J gene, clone size, CDR3 DNA, CDR3 protein. The D gene is left open where the match is weak. Not every row has a clone size; where given, it reads once, few, many or a size class.

TRBV5-1,.,TRBJ1-2,.,TGCGCCAGCAGCTTGGATGAGGGATCCTATGGCTACACCTTC,CASSLDEGSYGYTF
TRBV6-6,.,TRBJ1-5,.,TGTGCCAGCGTTCGGGCCGTTAATCAGCCCCAGCATTTT,CASVRAVNQPQHF
TRBV6-5,.,TRBJ1-5,.,TGTGCCAGCAGTTCGGGACCTCGGGGCAATCAGCCCCAGCATTTT,CASSSGPRGNQPQHF
TRBV27,.,TRBJ2-3,once,TGTGCCAGCAGTTTACCCAGGTTATTCGGCACAGATACGCAGTATTTT,CASSLPRLFGTDTQYF
TRBV7-9,TRBD2,TRBJ2-1,.,TGTGCCAGCAGCTTCTTGACTAGCCCCAACAATGAGCAGTTCTTC,CASSFLTSPNNEQFF
TRBV6-1,TRBD1,TRBJ1-1,.,TGTGCCTGCCGACAGGGGGGGGCTGAAGCTTTCTTT,CACRQGGAEAFF
TRBV28,.,TRBJ2-1,once,TGTGCCAGCAGTGGGCGGACTATCCCATCCTACAATGAGCAGTTCTTC,CASSGRTIPSYNEQFF
TRBV4-3,TRBD1,TRBJ2-5,.,TGCGCCAGCAGTAGACAGGGCCAGGTGGGCCAAGAGACCCAGTACTTC,CASSRQGQVGQETQYF
TRBV14,.,TRBJ2-7,.,TGTGCCAGCAGCCAAGACAGGGGAGGCGAGCAGTACTTC,CASSQDRGGEQYF
TRBV5-1,TRBD2,TRBJ2-7,.,TGCGCCAGCAGCTTACGAGGCGGGGGCTCCTACGAGCAGTACTTC,CASSLRGGGSYEQYF
TRBV19,TRBD2,TRBJ2-3,.,TGTGCCAGTAGTATTCTAGCGGGAGGCACAGATACGCAGTATTTT,CASSILAGGTDTQYF